These 32 T cell receptor beta chains share one sample of origin, sequenced in a study of CD8+ T cells in alopecia areata. It was cDNA, reverse transcribed from extracted RNA, that served as the sequencing template. Here immunoSEQ multiplex PCR was the method, and the copy in TCRdb shows in-frame clones only, minus some. The sample includes approximately 200,000 clones, about 40% seen only once; the top ten take about 2.4%. This sample's treatment: oral pan-JAK inhibitor, 5-10 mg twice daily. The sequencing used CD4+ T cells sorted from blood, collected at roughly week 36, from a patient treated with tofacitinib. The receptors stem from a human donor with alopecia areata.

For this clone: A clone one base away is much larger, so this may be a read error. This rearrangement joins TRBV14 to TRBJ2-7; D is undetermined. Trimming took off 3 bases at V and 3 bases at J, with 3 bases between the two ends. The CDR3 runs 11 residues. Per the germline V gene, CDR1 is SGHDN and CDR2 is FVKESK. In nucleotides, the CDR3 is TGTGCCAGCAGCCAGGGCTACGAGCAGTACTTC. Encoded protein: CASSQGYEQYF. The full variable domain, rest sourced from reference TRBV14 and TRBJ2-7, is EAGVTQFPSHSVIEKGQTVTLRCDPISGHDNLYWYRRVMGKEIKFLLHFVKESKQDESGMPNNRFLAERTGGTYSTLKVQPAELEDSGVYFCASSQGYEQYFGPGTRLTVT.

The gene calls are TRBV30 and TRBJ2-2, with D possibly called TRBD1 or TRBD2 (5 bases each). Trimming cost V 0 bases and J 3 bases, with 11 bases left between them. Germline CDR1 reads GTSNPN; CDR2 reads SVGIG (reference sequence). The CDR3 extends over 15 amino acids. The CDR3, as DNA: TGTGCCTGGAGTGTCCTGGGGGTTGACACCGGGGAGCTGTTTTTT. This encodes CAWSVLGVDTGELFF.

This clone was counted between two and nine times. The chain employs TRBV14 and TRBJ2-1; no clear D. V gave up 4 bases and J gave up 8 bases, with 12 bases separating them. The germline CDR1 and CDR2 sequences are SGHDN and FVKESK. The CDR3 spans 13 residues. CDR3 nucleotides: TGTGCCAGCAGCCCTATTGAAGCCGATGAGCAGTTCTTC. Its translation: CASSPIEADEQFF.

The chain combines TRBV7-2 with TRBJ2-5; D perhaps matches TRBD2 (6 bases). Germline V CDR1 and CDR2: SGHTA, FQGNSA. Trimming removed 5 bases from V and 2 bases from J, with 18 bases in between. The CDR3 is 16 amino acids. This CDR3 is CASSPNNLAPQETQYF. CDR3 nucleotides: TGTGCCAGCAGCCCCAACAATCTAGCGCCGCAAGAGACCCAGTACTTC.

The chain couples TRBV7-9 to TRBJ2-2; tentative D call: TRBD2 (6 bases). The CDR3 has 15 residues. V lost 1 base and J lost 6, with 12 bases in between. The V gene's germline CDR1 is SEHNR and CDR2 FQNEAQ (reference sequence). The CDR3: CASSLVAVLPGELFF. CDR3 DNA sequence: TGTGCCAGCAGCTTAGTAGCGGTACTCCCCGGGGAGCTGTTTTTT.

The chain joins TRBV14 to TRBJ2-5, with 9 bases lining up with TRBD2. This CDR3 is built from 14 residues. CDR1 is SGHDN and CDR2 is FVKESK in the germline V gene. V lost 2 bases and J lost 5; bases outside the gene matches: 3. The CDR3 is CASSQNSGSETQYF. The CDR3 nucleotides read TGTGCCAGCAGCCAAAATAGCGGGAGTGAGACCCAGTACTTC.

The J gene is TRBJ2-4, the V gene TRBV6-5; 7 nucleotides match TRBD2. V was pared by 2 bases and J by 8 bases, with 0 bases of the junction left unmatched. The CDR3 loop spans 12 amino acids. The germline V gene encodes CDR1 MNHEY and CDR2 SVGAGI. CDR3 nucleotides: TGTGCCAGCAGTTACGGGGGGGACATTCAGTACTTC. Translated, it gives CASSYGGDIQYF.

This clone appeared a few times. J is TRBJ2-7 and V is TRBV2, with 7 bases matching TRBD1. The CDR3 covers 13 residues. CDR1 and CDR2 from the germline V gene are SNHLY and FYNNEI. The V segment lost 8 bases and the J segment 1 base; nucleotides outside the gene matches: 5. The CDR3 region has the DNA TGTGCCAGCGCTGGCAGGGGGTCCTACGAGCAGTACTTC. It specifies CASAGRGSYEQYF.

The chain joins TRBV30 to TRBJ1-3; no definite D call. The V and J ends lost 0 bases and 4 bases respectively, with 7 bases between them. There are 13 residues in the CDR3. In germline, CDR1 is GTSNPN, CDR2 SVGIG (reference sequence). This CDR3 reads CAWSVGTGNTIYF. DNA of the CDR3: TGTGCCTGGAGTGTCGGCACCGGAAACACCATATATTTT.

The sample holds a few counts of this clone. This chain links TRBV28 with TRBJ2-6; D unresolved. Germline CDR1 and CDR2: MDHEN and SYDVKM. The ends were cut back, 3 bases at V and 3 bases at J, with 6 bases in the middle. CDR3 length: 14 amino acids. The CDR3: CASSFLVGANVLTF. CDR3 nucleotide sequence: TGTGCCAGCAGTTTCCTGGTTGGGGCCAACGTCCTGACTTTC.

There are a few counts of this clone. The rearrangement joins TRBV29-1 to TRBJ1-5, with a tentative D call TRBD1 (5 bases). This CDR3 has 13 amino acids. The ends were cut back, 6 bases at V and 5 bases at J, with 14 bases in the middle. Looked up from germline, CDR1 is SQVTM and CDR2 is ANQGSEA. The DNA for the CDR3 is TGCAGCGTATCAATGGGGGTCGATCAGCCCCAGCATTTT. Its protein is CSVSMGVDQPQHF.

The rearrangement links TRBV30 to TRBJ2-6, with TRBD2 matching over 10 bases. The CDR3 extends over 15 amino acids. Germline values: CDR1 GTSNPN, CDR2 SVGIG (reference sequence). The junction had 4 bases not matched to a gene; V was cut back by 4 bases and J by 4 bases. The CDR3, as DNA: TGTGCCTGGACTAGCGGGAGATCCGGGGCCAACGTCCTGACTTTC. Translation: CAWTSGRSGANVLTF.

The chain joins TRBV6-5 to TRBJ1-2; a possible D gene is TRBD1 (6 bases). The CDR3 is made up of 14 amino acids. Trimming removed 5 bases from V and 6 bases from J, with 16 bases in between. Germline CDR1 MNHEY, CDR2 SVGAGI. The CDR3 reads CASSEVIQGHGYTF. The CDR3 bases are TGTGCCAGCAGTGAGGTGATACAGGGCCATGGCTACACCTTC.

The gene calls are TRBV5-1 and TRBJ2-7; 9 bases agree with TRBD1. The J segment lost 7 bases and the V segment lost 4 bases, leaving 12 bases of the junction unmatched. The CDR3 has 15 amino acids. The germline V gene encodes CDR1 SGHRS and CDR2 YFSETQ. CDR3 DNA sequence: TGCGCCAGCAGCATAACCGGGACAGGGCTGGGAGAGCAGTACTTC. Translated: CASSITGTGLGEQYF. The whole variable domain, remainder taken from reference TRBV5-1 and TRBJ2-7, is KAGVTQTPRYLIKTRGQQVTLSCSPISGHRSVSWYQQTPGQGLQFLFEYFSETQRNKGNFPGRFSGRQFSNSRSEMNVSTLELGDSALYLCASSITGTGLGEQYFGPGTRLTVT.

V usage is TRBV5-1 and J usage is TRBJ2-7; 7 bases map to TRBD2. Germline CDR1 and CDR2: SGHRS and YFSETQ. Unmatched junction bases numbered 8, after V lost 5 bases and J lost 0 bases. The CDR3 is made up of 15 amino acids. The CDR3 is CASREGTTSSYEQYF. The CDR3 nucleotides are TGCGCCAGCAGGGAAGGGACTACTAGCTCCTACGAGCAGTACTTC.

The genes are TRBV29-1 and TRBJ2-7, with 7 bases lining up with TRBD1. Per germline, CDR1 SQVTM and CDR2 ANQGSEA. The ends lost 4 bases at V and 10 bases at J; junction bases unmatched: 7. The CDR3 extends over 11 amino acids. CDR3 residues: CSVGGQRAQYF. CDR3 DNA: TGCAGCGTTGGGGGACAGAGGGCACAGTACTTC.

This clone was counted once. V and J are TRBV2 and TRBJ2-1; 8 nucleotides agree with TRBD2. The germline V gene has CDR1 SNHLY and CDR2 FYNNEI. The V segment lost 7 bases and the J segment 9 bases; nucleotides outside the gene matches: 5. The CDR3 sequence is 12 residues long. CDR3 sequence: CASTFAGGEQFF. The CDR3 nucleotides read TGTGCCAGCACCTTCGCGGGGGGTGAGCAGTTCTTC.

This chain connects TRBV11-2 to TRBJ2-5, with unresolved D. Germline values: CDR1 SGHAT, CDR2 FQNNGV. Trimming cost V 3 bases and J 5 bases, with 10 bases left between them. This CDR3 region has 13 residues. CDR3 loop: CASSLEPMETQYF. CDR3 bases: TGTGCCAGCAGCTTGGAGCCCATGGAGACCCAGTACTTC.

The chain joins TRBV27 to TRBJ2-1; tentatively, D is TRBD1 (5 bases). The ends were cut back, 4 bases at V and 6 bases at J, with 10 bases in the middle. Germline V CDR1 and CDR2: MNHEY, SMNVEV (reference sequence). The CDR3 consists of 13 residues. The CDR3 region has the DNA TGTGCCAGCAGTTACCAGGGCCTCAATGAGCAGTTCTTC. Its protein product is CASSYQGLNEQFF.

V usage is TRBV7-2 and J usage is TRBJ2-7; possible D gene TRBD2, 7 bases. CDR3 length: 15 residues. Trimming cost V 5 bases and J 1 base, with 15 bases left between them. The germline gives CDR1 SGHTA, CDR2 FQGNSA. The CDR3 spells CASSPRGAASYEQYF. CDR3 DNA: TGTGCCAGCAGCCCCCGGGGGGCGGCTTCCTACGAGCAGTACTTC.

This chain joins TRBV6-5 and TRBJ2-7; D is undetermined. Germline V gene sequence: CDR1 MNHEY, CDR2 SVGAGI. CDR3 length equals 13 residues. Trimming removed 5 bases from V and 3 bases from J, with 11 bases in between. CDR3 amino acids: CASSPSGLYEQYF. The CDR3 region has the DNA TGTGCCAGCAGTCCCTCAGGCCTCTACGAGCAGTACTTC.

Only one count was recorded for this clone. The V call is TRBV18, the J call TRBJ1-5; D is uncertain. The length of the CDR3 is 18 residues. Trimming left V 0 bases short and J 0 bases short, with 15 bases between. Germline V CDR1 and CDR2: KGHSH, LQKENI. DNA for the CDR3: TGTGCCAGCTCACCACCGGCAGGCTCCCCTTATAGCAATCAGCCCCAGCATTTT. This codes for CASSPPAGSPYSNQPQHF.

This clone was detected only a few times. J is TRBJ1-1 and V is TRBV30; D might be TRBD1 (6 bases). Trimming left V 4 bases short and J 1 base short, with 10 bases between. The CDR3 covers 13 residues. The germline V gene encodes CDR1 GTSNPN and CDR2 SVGIG (reference sequence). DNA of the CDR3: TGTGCCTGGAAACAGGGAACGAACACTGAAGCTTTCTTT. It encodes CAWKQGTNTEAFF.

The J gene is TRBJ1-1, the V gene TRBV15; D is perhaps TRBD1 (6 bases). Germline V CDR1 and CDR2: LNHNV, YYDKDF (reference sequence). V gave up 10 bases and J gave up 2 bases, with 20 bases separating them. This CDR3 has 15 residues. The CDR3 loop reads CANMEPGQRNTEAFF. The CDR3 bases are TGTGCCAACATGGAACCGGGACAAAGAAACACTGAAGCTTTCTTT.

The rearrangement joins TRBV9 to TRBJ2-2; 8 nucleotides match TRBD1. V trimming: 5 bases; J trimming: 1 base; junction bases outside the gene matches: 1. Germline CDR1 reads SGDLS; CDR2 reads YYNGEE. The CDR3 runs to 14 residues. The CDR3 DNA sequence: TGTGCCAGCAGGGGGACAGGGAACACCGGGGAGCTGTTTTTT. Amino acids: CASRGTGNTGELFF.

This chain uses TRBV29-1 with TRBJ2-3, with D maybe TRBD2 (6 bases). Germline V lookup: CDR1 SQVTM, CDR2 ANQGSEA. This CDR3 spans 14 amino acids. Trimming removed 6 bases at V and 2 bases at J, with 15 bases between. This CDR3 is CSVRIAEHTDTQYF. The CDR3 DNA is TGCAGCGTGCGAATAGCGGAACACACAGATACGCAGTATTTT.

The chain has TRBV6-5 and TRBJ1-2; D remains unclear. The CDR3 runs 12 residues. V was shortened by 8 bases and J by 7 bases, with 14 bases between the two germline ends. The germline V gene has CDR1 MNHEY and CDR2 SVGAGI. The CDR3 coding sequence is TGTGCCAGCGCCCGACGGTTTGGTGGCTACACCTTC. This translates into CASARRFGGYTF.

This clone was seen once. This chain connects TRBV5-1 to TRBJ2-7; TRBD1 aligns across 12 bases. The J segment lost 5 bases and the V segment lost 3 bases, leaving 9 bases of the junction unmatched. Germline V gives CDR1 SGHRS, CDR2 YFSETQ. There are 16 residues in the CDR3. The CDR3 bases are TGCGCCAGCAGCTCAGGGACAGGGGGCGCCCTCAACGAGCAGTACTTC. The encoded protein is CASSSGTGGALNEQYF.

This clone has a handful of counts. V and J are TRBV5-6 and TRBJ1-3; D unclear. CDR3 size: 14 residues. V was trimmed by 2 bases and J by 0 bases, leaving 6 bases between them. CDR1 SGHDT and CDR2 YYEEEE come from the germline V gene. CDR3 bases: TGTGCCAGCAGCTTCGGACTCTCTGGAAACACCATATATTTT. Encoded protein: CASSFGLSGNTIYF.

This clone has more than one count but fewer than ten. The rearrangement joins TRBV28 to TRBJ2-4, with a tentative D call TRBD1 (6 bases). Germline CDR1 MDHEN, CDR2 SYDVKM. This CDR3 is 15 amino acids long. Trimming took 6 bases from V and 0 from J, leaving 12 bases between them. The CDR3 DNA is TGTGCCAGCAGCGAATCACAGGGAGCCAAAAACATTCAGTACTTC. This gives the protein CASSESQGAKNIQYF.

This clone came up a few times. The chain employs TRBV14 and TRBJ2-1; possible D gene TRBD2, 5 bases. Trimming stripped 2 bases from V and 1 base from J, with 9 bases between. The CDR3 consists of 15 residues. The germline V gene encodes CDR1 SGHDN and CDR2 FVKESK. DNA of the CDR3: TGTGCCAGCAGCCAATGGAGCGGTTCCTACAATGAGCAGTTCTTC. Translated, it gives CASSQWSGSYNEQFF.

The chain uses TRBV18 and TRBJ2-5, with a tentative D call TRBD1 (5 bases). Trimming took off 0 bases at V and 7 bases at J, with 12 bases between the two ends. CDR1 and CDR2 (germline): KGHSH, LQKENI. The CDR3 runs to 14 residues. The chain's CDR3 is CASSPPAGRGTQYF. CDR3 bases: TGTGCCAGCTCACCACCCGCAGGGCGAGGGACCCAGTACTTC.